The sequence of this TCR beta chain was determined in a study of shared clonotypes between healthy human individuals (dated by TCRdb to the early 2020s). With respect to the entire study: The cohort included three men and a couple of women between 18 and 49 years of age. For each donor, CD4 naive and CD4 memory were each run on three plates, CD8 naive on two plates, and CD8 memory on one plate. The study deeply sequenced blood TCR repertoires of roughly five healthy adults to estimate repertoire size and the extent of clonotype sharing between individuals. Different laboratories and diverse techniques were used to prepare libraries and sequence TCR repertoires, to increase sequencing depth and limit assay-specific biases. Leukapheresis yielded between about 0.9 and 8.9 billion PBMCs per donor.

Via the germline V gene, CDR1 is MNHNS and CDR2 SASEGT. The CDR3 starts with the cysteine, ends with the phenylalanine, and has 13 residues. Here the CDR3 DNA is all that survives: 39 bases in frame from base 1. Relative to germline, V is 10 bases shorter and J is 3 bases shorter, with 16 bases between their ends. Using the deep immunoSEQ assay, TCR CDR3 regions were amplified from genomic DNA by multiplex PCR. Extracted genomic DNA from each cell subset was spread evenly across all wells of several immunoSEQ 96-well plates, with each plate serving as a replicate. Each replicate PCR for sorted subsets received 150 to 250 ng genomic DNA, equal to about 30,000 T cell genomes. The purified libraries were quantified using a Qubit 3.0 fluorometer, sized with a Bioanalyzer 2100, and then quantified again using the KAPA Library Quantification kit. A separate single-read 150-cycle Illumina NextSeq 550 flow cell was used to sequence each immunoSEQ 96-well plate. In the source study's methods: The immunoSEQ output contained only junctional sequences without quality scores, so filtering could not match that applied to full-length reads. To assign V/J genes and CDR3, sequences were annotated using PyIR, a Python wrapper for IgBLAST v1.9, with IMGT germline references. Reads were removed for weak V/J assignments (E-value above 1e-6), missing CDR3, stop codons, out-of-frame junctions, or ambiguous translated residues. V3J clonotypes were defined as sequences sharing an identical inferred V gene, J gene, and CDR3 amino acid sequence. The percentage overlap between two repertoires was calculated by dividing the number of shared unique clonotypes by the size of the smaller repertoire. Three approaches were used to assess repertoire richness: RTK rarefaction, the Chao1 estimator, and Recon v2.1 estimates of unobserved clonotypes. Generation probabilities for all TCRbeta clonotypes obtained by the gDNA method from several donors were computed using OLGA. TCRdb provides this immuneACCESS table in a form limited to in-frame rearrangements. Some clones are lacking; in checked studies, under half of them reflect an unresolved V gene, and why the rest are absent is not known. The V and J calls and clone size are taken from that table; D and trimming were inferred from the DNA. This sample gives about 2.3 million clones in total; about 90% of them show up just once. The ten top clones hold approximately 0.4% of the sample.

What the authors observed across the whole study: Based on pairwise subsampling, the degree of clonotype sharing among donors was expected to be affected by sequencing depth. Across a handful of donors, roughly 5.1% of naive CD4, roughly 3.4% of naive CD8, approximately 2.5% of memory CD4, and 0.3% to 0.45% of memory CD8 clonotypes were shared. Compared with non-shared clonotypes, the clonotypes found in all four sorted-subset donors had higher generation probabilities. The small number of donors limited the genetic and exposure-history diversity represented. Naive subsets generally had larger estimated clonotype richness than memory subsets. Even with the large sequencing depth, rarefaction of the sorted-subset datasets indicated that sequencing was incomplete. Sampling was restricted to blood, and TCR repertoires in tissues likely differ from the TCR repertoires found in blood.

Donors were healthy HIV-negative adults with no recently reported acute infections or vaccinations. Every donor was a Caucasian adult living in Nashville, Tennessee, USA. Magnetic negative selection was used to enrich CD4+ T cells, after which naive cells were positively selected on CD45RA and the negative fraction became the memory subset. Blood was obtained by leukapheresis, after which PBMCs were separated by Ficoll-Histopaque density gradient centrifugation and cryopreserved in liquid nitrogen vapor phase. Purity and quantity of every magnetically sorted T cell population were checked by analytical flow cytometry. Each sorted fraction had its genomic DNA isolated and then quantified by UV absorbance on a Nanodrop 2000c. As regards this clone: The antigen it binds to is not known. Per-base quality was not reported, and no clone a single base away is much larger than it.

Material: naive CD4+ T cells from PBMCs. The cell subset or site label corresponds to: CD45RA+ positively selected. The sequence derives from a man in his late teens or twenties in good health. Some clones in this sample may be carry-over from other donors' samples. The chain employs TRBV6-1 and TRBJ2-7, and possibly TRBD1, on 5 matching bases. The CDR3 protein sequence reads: CATESDNYYEQYF. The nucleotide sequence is TGTGCCACGGAATCGGACAACTACTACGAGCAGTACTTC.